This paragraph covers one T cell receptor (beta chain) sequence. Its antigen is unknown. The CDR3 totals 13 residues. V shed 0 bases and J shed 5 bases, with 7 bases lying between them. CDR1 ENHRY and CDR2 SYGVKD come from the germline V gene. The data were obtained in a study of shared clonotypes between healthy human individuals. Study-level points and caveats: Clonotype sharing levels among donors were expected to vary with sequencing depth.

Researchers ran the assay at a deep level. Generated by immunoSEQ multiplex PCR, the TCRdb table keeps only in-frame clones and is missing some. Here the sample spans more than 400,000 clones, around 73% being singletons. V gene TRBV10-3 combines with J gene TRBJ2-5, with D perhaps TRBD1 (6 bases). Sequencing input: PBMCs. The origin of this receptor is a woman aged 40 to 55 in good health. Some clones in this sample may be carry-over from other donors' samples. DNA of the CDR3: TGTGCCATCAGTGAGTCGGGGGCGGAGACCCAGTACTTC. Translated, it gives CAISESGAETQYF.